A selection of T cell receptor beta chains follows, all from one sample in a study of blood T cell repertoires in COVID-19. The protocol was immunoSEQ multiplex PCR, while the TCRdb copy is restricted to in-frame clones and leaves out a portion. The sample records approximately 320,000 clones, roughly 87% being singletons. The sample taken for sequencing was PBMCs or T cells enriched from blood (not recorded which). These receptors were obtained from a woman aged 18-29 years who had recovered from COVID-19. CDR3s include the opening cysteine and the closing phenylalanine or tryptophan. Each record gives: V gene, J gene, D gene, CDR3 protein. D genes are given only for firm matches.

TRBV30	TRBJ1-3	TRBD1	CAWSLGGGAYTIYF
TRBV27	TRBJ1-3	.	CASSPRFGNTIYF
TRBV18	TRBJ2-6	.	CASSPLLAGQRKMTF
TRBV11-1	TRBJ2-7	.	CASSQLAQSDYEQYF
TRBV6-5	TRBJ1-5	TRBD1	CASSTGGAYNQPQHF
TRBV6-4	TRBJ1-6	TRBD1	CASSRTGTGNSPLHF
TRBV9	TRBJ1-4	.	CASSVDPRDEKLFF
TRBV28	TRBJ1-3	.	CASSPLPGNTIYF
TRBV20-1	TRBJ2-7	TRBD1	CSASLAGGINEQYF
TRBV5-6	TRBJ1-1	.	CASSLVSVAEAFF
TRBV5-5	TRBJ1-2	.	CASSNSGQSYGYTF
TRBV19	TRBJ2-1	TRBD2	CASSILAGGPYNEQFF
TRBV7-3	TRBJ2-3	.	CASSFAGPPTDTQYF
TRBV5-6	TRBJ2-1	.	CASSQIPTVGYNEQFF
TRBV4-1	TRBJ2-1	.	CASSRWGDREQFF
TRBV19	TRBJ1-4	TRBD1	CATTGTGNEKLFF
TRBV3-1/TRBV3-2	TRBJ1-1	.	CASSRVRGHTEAFF
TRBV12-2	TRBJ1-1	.	CASRLVLTGVITEAFF
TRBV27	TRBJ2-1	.	CASSLLGRGGTIYNEQFF
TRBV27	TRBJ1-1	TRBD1	CASRRDRGLATEAFF
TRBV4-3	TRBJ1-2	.	CASSRIQGSGYTF
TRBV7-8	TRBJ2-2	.	CASTPRPRLTGELFF
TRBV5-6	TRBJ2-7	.	CASSVMWPAEQYF
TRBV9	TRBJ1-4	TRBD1	CASSGTGGWGEKLFF
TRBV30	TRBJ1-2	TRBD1	CAWGGSRTGTLYGYTF
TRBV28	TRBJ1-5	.	CASSLIRRSGNQPQHF
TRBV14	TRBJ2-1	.	CASSQVGEQFF
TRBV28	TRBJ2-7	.	CASSGGWTRYEQYF
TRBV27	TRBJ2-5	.	CASSPFYSGRRETQYF
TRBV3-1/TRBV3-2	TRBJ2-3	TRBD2	CASSQPGEGLAPGFPYSTDTQYF
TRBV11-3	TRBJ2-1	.	CASSLGGGGSSYNEQFF
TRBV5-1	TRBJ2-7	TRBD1	CASSPGTANTYEQYF
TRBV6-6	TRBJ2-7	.	CASSYSNQVGYEQYF
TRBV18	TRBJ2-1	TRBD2	CASSPFPLTSGSPNEQFF
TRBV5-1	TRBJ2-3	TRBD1	CASSADRGTDTQYF